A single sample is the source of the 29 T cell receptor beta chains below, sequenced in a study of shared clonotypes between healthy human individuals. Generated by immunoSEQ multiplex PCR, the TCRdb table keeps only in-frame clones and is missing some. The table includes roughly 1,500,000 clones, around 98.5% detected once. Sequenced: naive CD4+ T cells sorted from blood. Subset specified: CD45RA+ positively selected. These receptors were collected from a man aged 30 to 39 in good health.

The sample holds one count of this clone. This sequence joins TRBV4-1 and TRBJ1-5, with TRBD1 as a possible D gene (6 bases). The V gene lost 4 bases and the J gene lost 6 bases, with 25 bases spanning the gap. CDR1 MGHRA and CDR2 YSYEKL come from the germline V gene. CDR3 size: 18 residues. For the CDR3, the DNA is TGCGCCAGCAGCCCCCAATACCAACAGGGTCCCAGTGGTCAGCCCCAGCATTTT. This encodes CASSPQYQQGPSGQPQHF.

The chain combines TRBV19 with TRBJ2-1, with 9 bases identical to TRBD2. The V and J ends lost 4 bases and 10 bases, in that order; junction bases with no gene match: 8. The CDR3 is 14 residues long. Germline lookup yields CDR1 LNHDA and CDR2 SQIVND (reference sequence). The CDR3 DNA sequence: TGTGCCAGTAGTAGTCGGAGGACTAGCGAGGAGCAGTTCTTC. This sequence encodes CASSSRRTSEEQFF.

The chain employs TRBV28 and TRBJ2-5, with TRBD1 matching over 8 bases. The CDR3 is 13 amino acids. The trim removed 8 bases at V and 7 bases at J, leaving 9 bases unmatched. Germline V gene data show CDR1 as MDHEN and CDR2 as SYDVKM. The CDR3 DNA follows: TGTGCCAGCGAGGGACAGGCTAAATGGACCCAGTACTTC. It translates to CASEGQAKWTQYF.

The CDR3: CASTPMARYTEAFF. The CDR3 region has the DNA TGTGCCAGCACCCCCATGGCCCGGTACACTGAAGCTTTCTTT. The chain is built from TRBV7-8 and TRBJ1-1, with unresolved D. CDR1 is SGHVS, CDR2 FQNEAQ, per germline. This CDR3 is built from 14 residues. With 7 bases removed from V and 3 bases from J, the gap between germline ends came to 15 bases.

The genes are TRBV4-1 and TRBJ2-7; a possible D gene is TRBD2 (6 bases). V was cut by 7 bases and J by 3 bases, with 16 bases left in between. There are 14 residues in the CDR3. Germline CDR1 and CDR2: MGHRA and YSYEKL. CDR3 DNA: TGCGCCAGCACCCCCATTCGGGGGAGCTACGAGCAGTACTTC. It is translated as CASTPIRGSYEQYF.

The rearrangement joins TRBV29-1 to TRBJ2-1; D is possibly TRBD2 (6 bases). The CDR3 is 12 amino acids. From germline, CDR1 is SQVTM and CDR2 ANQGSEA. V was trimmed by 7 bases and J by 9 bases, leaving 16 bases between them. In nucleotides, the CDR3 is TGCAGCGCCGGGACGGCGGGACTTGAGCAGTTCTTC. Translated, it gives CSAGTAGLEQFF.

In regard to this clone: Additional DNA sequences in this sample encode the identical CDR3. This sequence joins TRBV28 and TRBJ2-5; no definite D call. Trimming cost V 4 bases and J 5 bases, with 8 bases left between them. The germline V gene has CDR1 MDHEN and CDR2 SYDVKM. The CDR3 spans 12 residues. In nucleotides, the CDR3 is TGTGCCAGCAGTTCTCCCGCGGAGACCCAGTACTTC. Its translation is CASSSPAETQYF.

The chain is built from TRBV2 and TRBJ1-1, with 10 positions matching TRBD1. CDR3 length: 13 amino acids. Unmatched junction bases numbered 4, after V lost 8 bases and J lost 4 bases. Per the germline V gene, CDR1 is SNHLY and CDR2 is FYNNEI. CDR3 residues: CASRTGGSTEAFF. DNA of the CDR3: TGTGCCAGCCGGACAGGGGGAAGCACTGAAGCTTTCTTT. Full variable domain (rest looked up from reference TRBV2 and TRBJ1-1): EPEVTQTPSHQVTQMGQEVILRCVPISNHLYFYWYRQILGQKVEFLVSFYNNEISEKSEIFDDQFSVERPDGSNFTLKIRSTKLEDSAMYFCASRTGGSTEAFFGQGTRLTVV.

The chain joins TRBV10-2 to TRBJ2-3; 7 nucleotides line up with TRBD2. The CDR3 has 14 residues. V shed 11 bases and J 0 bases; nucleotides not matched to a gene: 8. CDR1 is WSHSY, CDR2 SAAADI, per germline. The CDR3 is CAVTSASSTDTQYF. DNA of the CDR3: TGCGCCGTTACTAGCGCCTCTAGCACAGATACGCAGTATTTT.

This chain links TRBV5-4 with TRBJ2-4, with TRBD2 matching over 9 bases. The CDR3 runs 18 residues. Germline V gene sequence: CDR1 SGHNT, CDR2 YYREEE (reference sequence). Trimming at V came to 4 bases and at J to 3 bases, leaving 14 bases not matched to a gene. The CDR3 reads CASSNGGVAGVGKNIQYF. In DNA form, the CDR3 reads TGTGCCAGCAGCAATGGAGGGGTAGCGGGAGTAGGCAAAAACATTCAGTACTTC. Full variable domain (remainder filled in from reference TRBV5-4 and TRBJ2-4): ETGVTQSPTHLIKTRGQQVTLRCSSQSGHNTVSWYQQALGQGPQFIFQYYREEENGRGNFPPRFSGLQFPNYSSELNVNALELDDSALYLCASSNGGVAGVGKNIQYFGAGTRLSVL.

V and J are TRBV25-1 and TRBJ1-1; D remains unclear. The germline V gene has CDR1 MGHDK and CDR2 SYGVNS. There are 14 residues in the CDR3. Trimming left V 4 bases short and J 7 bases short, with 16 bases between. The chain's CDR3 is CASSGASERYEAFF. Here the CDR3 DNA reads TGTGCCAGCAGTGGCGCCTCGGAGAGGTATGAAGCTTTCTTT.

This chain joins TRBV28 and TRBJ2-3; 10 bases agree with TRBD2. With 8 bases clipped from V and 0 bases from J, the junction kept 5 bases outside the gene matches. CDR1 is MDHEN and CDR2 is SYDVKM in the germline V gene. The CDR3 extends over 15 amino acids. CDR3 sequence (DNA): TGTGCCAGCGCTTTAGCGGGAGGTAGCACAGATACGCAGTATTTT. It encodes CASALAGGSTDTQYF.

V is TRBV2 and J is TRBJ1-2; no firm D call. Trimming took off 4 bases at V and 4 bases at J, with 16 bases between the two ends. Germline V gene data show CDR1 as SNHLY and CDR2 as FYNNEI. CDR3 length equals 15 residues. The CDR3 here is CASSGGPYTPYGYTF. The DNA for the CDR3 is TGTGCCAGCAGTGGTGGACCCTATACGCCCTATGGCTACACCTTC. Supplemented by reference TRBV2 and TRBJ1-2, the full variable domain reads EPEVTQTPSHQVTQMGQEVILRCVPISNHLYFYWYRQILGQKVEFLVSFYNNEISEKSEIFDDQFSVERPDGSNFTLKIRSTKLEDSAMYFCASSGGPYTPYGYTFGSGTRLTVV.

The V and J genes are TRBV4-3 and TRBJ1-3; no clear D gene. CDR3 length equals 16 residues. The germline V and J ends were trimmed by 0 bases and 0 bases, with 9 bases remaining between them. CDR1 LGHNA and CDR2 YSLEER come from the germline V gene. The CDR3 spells CASSQEPQSSGNTIYF. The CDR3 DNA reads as TGCGCCAGCAGCCAAGAACCACAGAGCTCTGGAAACACCATATATTTT.

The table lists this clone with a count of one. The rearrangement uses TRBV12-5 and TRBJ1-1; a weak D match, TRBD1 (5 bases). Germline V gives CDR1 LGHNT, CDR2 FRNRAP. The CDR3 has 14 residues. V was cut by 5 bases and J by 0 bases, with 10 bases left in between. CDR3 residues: CASGRAGMNTEAFF. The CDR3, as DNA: TGTGCTAGTGGTAGGGCAGGGATGAACACTGAAGCTTTCTTT.

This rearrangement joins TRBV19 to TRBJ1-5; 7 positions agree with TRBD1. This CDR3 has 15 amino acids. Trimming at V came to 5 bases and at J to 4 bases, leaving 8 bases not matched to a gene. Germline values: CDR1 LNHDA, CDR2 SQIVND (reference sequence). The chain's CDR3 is CASSAETGRNQPQHF. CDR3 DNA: TGTGCCAGTAGTGCCGAGACAGGGAGAAATCAGCCCCAGCATTTT.

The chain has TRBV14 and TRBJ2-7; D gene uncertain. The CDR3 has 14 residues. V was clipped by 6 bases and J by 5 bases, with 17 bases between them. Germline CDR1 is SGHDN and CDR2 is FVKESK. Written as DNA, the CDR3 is TGTGCCAGCAGTCGCTTCGTCGGTACCAACGAGCAGTACTTC. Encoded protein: CASSRFVGTNEQYF.

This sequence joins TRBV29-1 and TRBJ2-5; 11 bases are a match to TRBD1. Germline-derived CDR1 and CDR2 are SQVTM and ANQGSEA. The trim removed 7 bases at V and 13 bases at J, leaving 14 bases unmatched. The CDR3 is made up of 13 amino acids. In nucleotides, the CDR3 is TGCAGCGCCTCAGCAGGACAGGGGGCGCGTCTGTACTTC. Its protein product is CSASAGQGARLYF.

The CDR3 bases are TGTGCCAGCAGTGATCAAGGATTCACTGAAGCTTTCTTT. Protein sequence: CASSDQGFTEAFF. This chain uses TRBV2 with TRBJ1-1, with no clear D. The CDR3 is made up of 13 amino acids. CDR1 is SNHLY, CDR2 FYNNEI, per germline. V was cut by 3 bases and J by 4 bases, with 9 bases left in between.

CDR3 nucleotide sequence: TGCGCCAGCAGCCAAGAAGCTTCGGACTACGAGCAGTACTTC. It is translated as CASSQEASDYEQYF. This sequence joins TRBV4-3 and TRBJ2-7; D remains unclear. CDR3 length: 14 amino acids. V was shortened by 0 bases and J by 3 bases, with 9 bases between the two germline ends. CDR1 and CDR2 (germline): LGHNA, YSLEER.

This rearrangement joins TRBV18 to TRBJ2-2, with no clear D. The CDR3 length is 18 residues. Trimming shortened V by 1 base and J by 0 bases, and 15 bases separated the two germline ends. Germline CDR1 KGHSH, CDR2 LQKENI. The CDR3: CASSPLSKGTPNTGELFF. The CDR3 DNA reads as TGTGCCAGCTCACCACTTTCAAAGGGAACCCCGAACACCGGGGAGCTGTTTTTT.

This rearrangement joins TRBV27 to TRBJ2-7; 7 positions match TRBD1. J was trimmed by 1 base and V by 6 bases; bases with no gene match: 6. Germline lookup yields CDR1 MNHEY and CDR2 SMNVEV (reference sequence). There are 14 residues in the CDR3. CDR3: CASRELGQSYEQYF. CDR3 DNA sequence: TGTGCCAGCAGGGAATTGGGACAGTCCTACGAGCAGTACTTC.

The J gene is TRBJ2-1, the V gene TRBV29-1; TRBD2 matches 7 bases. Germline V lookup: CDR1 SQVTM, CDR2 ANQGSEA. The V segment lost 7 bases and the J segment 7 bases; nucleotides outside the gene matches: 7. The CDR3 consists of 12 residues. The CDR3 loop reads CSAGTKANEQFF. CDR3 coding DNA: TGCAGCGCTGGGACTAAAGCGAATGAGCAGTTCTTC.

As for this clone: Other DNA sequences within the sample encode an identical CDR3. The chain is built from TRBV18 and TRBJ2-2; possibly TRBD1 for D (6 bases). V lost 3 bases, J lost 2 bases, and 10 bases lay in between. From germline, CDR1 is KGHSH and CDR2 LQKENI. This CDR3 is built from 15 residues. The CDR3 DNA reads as TGTGCCAGCTCACCGCGGACAGCTAACACCGGGGAGCTGTTTTTT. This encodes CASSPRTANTGELFF.

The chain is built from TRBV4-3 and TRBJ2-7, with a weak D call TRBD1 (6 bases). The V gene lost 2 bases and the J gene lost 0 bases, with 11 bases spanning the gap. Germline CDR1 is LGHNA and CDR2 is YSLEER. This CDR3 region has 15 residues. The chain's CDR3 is CASSQRTENSYEQYF. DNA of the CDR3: TGCGCCAGCAGCCAACGGACAGAGAACTCCTACGAGCAGTACTTC.

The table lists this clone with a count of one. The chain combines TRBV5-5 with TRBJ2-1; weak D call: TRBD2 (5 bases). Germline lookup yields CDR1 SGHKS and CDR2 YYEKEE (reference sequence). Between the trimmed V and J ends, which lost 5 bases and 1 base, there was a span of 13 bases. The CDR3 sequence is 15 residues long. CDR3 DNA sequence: TGTGCCAGCAGTCCTCACGGGGTTTCCTACAATGAGCAGTTCTTC. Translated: CASSPHGVSYNEQFF.

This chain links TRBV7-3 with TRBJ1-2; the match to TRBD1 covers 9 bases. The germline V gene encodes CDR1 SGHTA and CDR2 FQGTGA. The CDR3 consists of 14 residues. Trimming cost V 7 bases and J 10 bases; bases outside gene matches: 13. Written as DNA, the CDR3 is TGTGCCAGCAACCCGGGACAGGGAGGTTTGGACTACACCTTC. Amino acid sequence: CASNPGQGGLDYTF.

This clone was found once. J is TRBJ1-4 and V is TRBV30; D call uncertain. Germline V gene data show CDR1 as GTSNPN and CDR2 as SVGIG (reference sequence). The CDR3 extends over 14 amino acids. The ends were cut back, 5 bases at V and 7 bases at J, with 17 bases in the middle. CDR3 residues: CAWASTGLGEKLFF. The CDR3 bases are TGTGCCTGGGCCTCAACCGGGCTGGGTGAAAAACTGTTTTTT. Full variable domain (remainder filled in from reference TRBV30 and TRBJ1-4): SQTIHQWPATLVQPVGSPLSLECTVEGTSNPNLYWYRQAAGRGLQLLFYSVGIGQISSEVPQNLSASRPQDRQFILSSKKLLLSDSGFYLCAWASTGLGEKLFFGSGTQLSVL.

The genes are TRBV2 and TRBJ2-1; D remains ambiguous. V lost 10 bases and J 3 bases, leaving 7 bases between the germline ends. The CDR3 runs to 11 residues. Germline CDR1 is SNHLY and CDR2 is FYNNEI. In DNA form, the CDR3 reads TGTGCCATGAGCCTCTACAATGAGCAGTTCTTC. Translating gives CAMSLYNEQFF. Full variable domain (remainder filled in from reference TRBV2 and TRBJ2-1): EPEVTQTPSHQVTQMGQEVILRCVPISNHLYFYWYRQILGQKVEFLVSFYNNEISEKSEIFDDQFSVERPDGSNFTLKIRSTKLEDSAMYFCAMSLYNEQFFGPGTRLTVL.